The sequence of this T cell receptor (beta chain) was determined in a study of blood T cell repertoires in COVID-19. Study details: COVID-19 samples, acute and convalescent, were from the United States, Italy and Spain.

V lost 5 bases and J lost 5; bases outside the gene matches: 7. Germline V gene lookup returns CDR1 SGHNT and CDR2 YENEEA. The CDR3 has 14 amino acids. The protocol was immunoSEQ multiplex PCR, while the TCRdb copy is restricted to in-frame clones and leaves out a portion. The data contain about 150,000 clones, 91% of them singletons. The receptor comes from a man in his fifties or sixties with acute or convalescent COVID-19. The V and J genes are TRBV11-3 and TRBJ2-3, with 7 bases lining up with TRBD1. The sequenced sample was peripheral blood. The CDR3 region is CASSADRLGDTQYF. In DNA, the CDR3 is TGTGCCAGCAGCGCGGACAGGTTAGGAGATACGCAGTATTTT.